This T cell receptor (beta chain) was sequenced in a study of blood T cells in healthy people across ages. This clonotype has more than one count but fewer than ten. Donors ranged from 6 to 90 years old and were healthy Caucasians in Russia. Through a sample-barcoded 5' primer and a J-beta primer mix, a second PCR was run for roughly 7 to 11 cycles. TCRdb re-analysed the 5' RACE reads in MiXCR, keeping a single row per CDR3 protein. The sample consists of under 2 million distinct CDR3 sequences, about 32% of them appearing once. The CDR3 spans 16 residues. Germline lookup yields CDR1 MNHEY and CDR2 SVGEGT. V was clipped by 2 bases and J by 0 bases, with 10 bases between them.

The receptor's source is a woman aged 30 to 39 in good health. The chain recombines TRBV6-2 or TRBV6-3 with TRBJ1-4; D is ambiguous. The sequencing input was blood. The CDR3 here is CASSYNIGSTNEKLFF. The CDR3 DNA sequence: TGTGCCAGCAGTTACAATATCGGCTCAACTAATGAAAAACTGTTTTTT.